Presented here are 3 T cell receptor beta chains from one specimen sequenced in a study of glioma-infiltrating T cells. Using RNA template, CDR3s of TCR alpha and beta were amplified with iRepertoire arm-PCR. TCRdb fed the multiplex PCR reads into MiXCR, producing one record per CDR3 protein. The table lists about 180,000 distinct CDR3 sequences, more than 35% of them singletons. Sequences were obtained from glioma tissue, nonneoplastic brain tissue, or PBMCs (not recorded which). These receptor sequences come from a human donor with low-grade glioma or glioblastoma, undergoing nonglioma brain surgery, or in good health (not recorded which).

This clonotype was recorded many times. The genes are TRBV27 and TRBJ2-3; no definite D call. The CDR3 contains 15 residues. Germline loops: CDR1 MNHEY, CDR2 SMNVEV (reference sequence). The germline V and J ends were trimmed by 5 bases and 2 bases, with 14 bases remaining between them. This CDR3 is CASSLTYENTDTQYF. The CDR3 region has the DNA TGTGCCAGCAGTCTAACGTATGAAAACACAGATACGCAGTATTTT.

This clonotype was observed at least ten times. The rearrangement uses TRBV2 and TRBJ2-1; D remains unclear. The germline V gene encodes CDR1 SNHLY and CDR2 FYNNEI. CDR3 length equals 11 residues. The V gene lost 3 bases and the J gene lost 12 bases, with 9 bases spanning the gap. DNA for the CDR3: TGTGCCAGCAGTGACAATAGATGGCAGTTCTTC. It codes for CASSDNRWQFF.

The rearrangement joins TRBV5-1 to TRBJ1-1; the match to TRBD1 covers 9 bases. The CDR3 is made up of 15 amino acids. The ends lost 2 bases at V and 1 base at J; junction bases unmatched: 3. CDR1 and CDR2 (germline): SGHRS, YFSETQ. DNA for the CDR3: TGCGCCAGCAGCTTCGACAGGGGGAAGAACACTGAAGCTTTCTTT. Translating gives CASSFDRGKNTEAFF.